This paragraph reports one T cell receptor beta chain. Its specificity is not known. V was pared by 6 bases and J by 15 bases, with 15 bases between. The CDR3 covers 11 residues. Germline V gene data show CDR1 as MDHEN and CDR2 as SYDVKM. Assay: immunoSEQ multiplex PCR; the TCRdb copy retains only in-frame clones and omits some. The sample holds about 98,000 clones; 93% are singletons and the top ten take over 0.2%. Samples of blood were obtained at baseline, on cycle 4 day 1, and on cycle 7 day 1. These data come from a study of OX40 agonist ivuxolimab in advanced cancers. About the research overall: Patients treated during dose escalation were battling hepatocellular carcinoma, melanoma, renal cell or head and neck cancer. Two patients with cutaneous melanoma and one with hepatocellular carcinoma, three in total, showed partial responses.

Study results and caveats: Both CD4+ and CD8+ T cell populations in blood had undergone clonal expansion by week 6 at 0.1 to 3.0 mg/kg.

The input for sequencing was CD4+ or CD8+ T cells sorted from blood, taken in a trial of the OX40 agonist ivuxolimab. The chain has TRBV28 and TRBJ2-1; a weak D match, TRBD1 (5 bases). The clonotype originates from an adult with an advanced solid tumor such as melanoma, head and neck, liver or kidney cancer. CDR3 region: CASRDRTRTFF. DNA of the CDR3: TGTGCCAGCAGAGACCGGACACGGACGTTCTTC. Complete variable domain (other parts from reference TRBV28 and TRBJ2-1): DVKVTQSSRYLVKRTGEKVFLECVQDMDHENMFWYRQDPGLGLRLIYFSYDVKMKEKGDIPEGYSVSREKKERFSLILESASTNQTSMYLCASRDRTRTFFGPGTRLTVL.